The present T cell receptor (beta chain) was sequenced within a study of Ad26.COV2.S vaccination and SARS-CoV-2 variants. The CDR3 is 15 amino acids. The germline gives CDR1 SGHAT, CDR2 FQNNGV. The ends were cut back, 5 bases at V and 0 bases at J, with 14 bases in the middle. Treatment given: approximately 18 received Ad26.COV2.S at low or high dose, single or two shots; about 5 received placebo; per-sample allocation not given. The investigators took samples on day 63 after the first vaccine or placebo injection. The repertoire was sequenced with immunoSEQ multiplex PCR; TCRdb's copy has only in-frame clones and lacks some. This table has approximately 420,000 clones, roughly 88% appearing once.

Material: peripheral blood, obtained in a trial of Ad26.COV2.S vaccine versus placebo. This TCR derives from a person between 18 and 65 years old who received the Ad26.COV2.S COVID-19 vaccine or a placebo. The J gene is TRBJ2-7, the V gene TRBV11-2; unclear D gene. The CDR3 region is CASSPTAKSSYEQYF. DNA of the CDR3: TGTGCCAGCAGCCCCACGGCAAAGAGCTCCTACGAGCAGTACTTC.